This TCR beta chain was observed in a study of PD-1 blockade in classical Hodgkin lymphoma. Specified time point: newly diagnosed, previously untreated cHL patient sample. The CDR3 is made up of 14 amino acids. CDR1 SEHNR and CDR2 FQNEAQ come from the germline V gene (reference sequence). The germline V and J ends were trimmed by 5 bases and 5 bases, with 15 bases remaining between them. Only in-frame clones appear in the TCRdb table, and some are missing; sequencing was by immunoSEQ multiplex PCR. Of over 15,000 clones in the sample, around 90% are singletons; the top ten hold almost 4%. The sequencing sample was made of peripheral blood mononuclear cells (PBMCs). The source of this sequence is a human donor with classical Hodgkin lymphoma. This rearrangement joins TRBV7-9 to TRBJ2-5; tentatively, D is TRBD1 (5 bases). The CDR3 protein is CASSPRGHSETQYF. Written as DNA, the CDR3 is TGTGCCAGCAGCCCGCGAGGACATTCTGAGACCCAGTACTTC.